A selection of T cell receptor beta chains follows, all from one sample in a study of shared clonotypes between healthy human individuals. The repertoire was sequenced with immunoSEQ multiplex PCR; TCRdb's copy has only in-frame clones and lacks some. The repertoire holds over a million clones, with under 80% as singletons. The material sequenced was memory CD4+ T cells sorted from blood. Receptor source: a man between 18 and 35 years old in good health. The CDR3 runs from the conserved cysteine through the conserved F or W. The D gene is left open where the match is weak. The size field is filled for only some rows; it gives once, few, many or a size class.

V gene	J gene	D gene	clone size	CDR3 DNA	CDR3 protein
TRBV5-6	TRBJ1-4	TRBD1	few	TGTGCCAGCAGCCCGGACAGGGGTACCGAAAAACTGTTTTTT	CASSPDRGTEKLFF
TRBV5-1	TRBJ1-2	.	few	TGCGCCAGCAGCATTGGCGACAGTTCGGCAGGCTACACCTTC	CASSIGDSSAGYTF
TRBV19	TRBJ1-1	.	.	TGTGCCAGTAGTAAATATAACTTGCTCGGAGGGGACACTGAAGCTTTCTTT	CASSKYNLLGGDTEAFF
TRBV28	TRBJ1-5	TRBD1	.	TGTGCCAGCCTCACTACCCGGGGAGAGGGGGCTCTAGGCAATCAGCCCCAGCATTTT	CASLTTRGEGALGNQPQHF
TRBV2	TRBJ1-5	.	.	TGTGCCAGCAGTCCGGACACGATCAATCAGCCCCAGCATTTT	CASSPDTINQPQHF
TRBV15	TRBJ2-3	TRBD2	.	TGTGCCACCAGCTTGTGGACTAGCGGGCACACAGATACGCAGTATTTT	CATSLWTSGHTDTQYF
TRBV7-6	TRBJ2-3	.	few	TGTGCCAGCAGCAGGGGCAACGCAGATACGCAGTATTTT	CASSRGNADTQYF
TRBV7-9	TRBJ1-2	.	.	TGTGCCAGCAGCCAGCTCTCGGACTTGGGCTACACCTTC	CASSQLSDLGYTF
TRBV2	TRBJ2-1	.	few	TGTGCCAGCAGTGAGGCAGGGTACAATGAGCAGTTCTTC	CASSEAGYNEQFF
TRBV19	TRBJ2-7	TRBD1	.	TGTGCCAGTAGTCTACCCGACAGGGCCTTCGAGCAGTACTTC	CASSLPDRAFEQYF
TRBV19	TRBJ2-2	TRBD1	.	TGTGCCAGTAGGAGGACAGGGGAGAACACCGGGGAGCTGTTTTTT	CASRRTGENTGELFF
TRBV5-1	TRBJ1-1	.	.	TGCGCCACCAAACAGGTCGGATCCCCGAACACTGAAGCTTTCTTT	CATKQVGSPNTEAFF
TRBV5-4	TRBJ1-4	.	.	TGTGCCACCAACTCCTTGGACAGACTTAATGAAAAACTGTTTTTT	CATNSLDRLNEKLFF
TRBV30	TRBJ2-5	.	.	TGTGCCTGGAGTGTTGTTAGGTCTCTAACCCAAGAGACCCAGTACTTC	CAWSVVRSLTQETQYF
TRBV6-5	TRBJ1-2	.	.	TGTGCCAGCAGTTACGACGGGAACTATGGCTACACCTTC	CASSYDGNYGYTF
TRBV6-1	TRBJ2-5	TRBD2	.	TGTGCCAGCAGTGACCCGGGACTAGCGGGAGGGATAGCTAAAGAGACCCAGTACTTC	CASSDPGLAGGIAKETQYF
TRBV14	TRBJ2-7	.	.	TGTGCCAGCAGCCTGGGGCTAGTTGCCTACGAGCAGTACTTC	CASSLGLVAYEQYF
TRBV7-2	TRBJ1-2	.	.	TGTGCCAGCAGCACAAACCCAGACTATGGCTACACCTTC	CASSTNPDYGYTF
TRBV7-9	TRBJ1-4	.	.	TGTGCCAGCAGCTTAGCAGGGTCTGCTGAAAAACTGTTTTTT	CASSLAGSAEKLFF
TRBV4-3	TRBJ2-3	TRBD2	.	TGCGCCAGCAGACAGACTAGCGGGAGCACAGATACGCAGTATTTT	CASRQTSGSTDTQYF
TRBV6-1	TRBJ1-5	.	.	TGTGCCAGCACCGGGATCCCAGTAAATCAGCCCCAGCATTTT	CASTGIPVNQPQHF
TRBV28	TRBJ2-7	.	.	TGTGCCAGCAGACCGGCGCTCCCTGTCATCGAGCAGTACTTC	CASRPALPVIEQYF
TRBV5-4	TRBJ2-7	.	.	TGTGCCAGCAGCCGACAGATGCTGGGGGAGCAGTACTTC	CASSRQMLGEQYF
TRBV6-5	TRBJ2-5	.	.	TGTGCCAGCAGTCTAACTACGCAAGAGACCCAGTACTTC	CASSLTTQETQYF